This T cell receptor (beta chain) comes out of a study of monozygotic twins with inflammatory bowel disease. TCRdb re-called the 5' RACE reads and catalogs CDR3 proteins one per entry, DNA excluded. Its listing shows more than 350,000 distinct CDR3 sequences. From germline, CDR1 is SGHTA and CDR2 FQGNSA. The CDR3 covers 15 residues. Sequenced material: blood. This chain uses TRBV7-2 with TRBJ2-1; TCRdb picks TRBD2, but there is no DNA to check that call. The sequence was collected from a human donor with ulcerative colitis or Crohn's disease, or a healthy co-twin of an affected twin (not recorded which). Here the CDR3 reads CASSSWTSGKGEQFF.